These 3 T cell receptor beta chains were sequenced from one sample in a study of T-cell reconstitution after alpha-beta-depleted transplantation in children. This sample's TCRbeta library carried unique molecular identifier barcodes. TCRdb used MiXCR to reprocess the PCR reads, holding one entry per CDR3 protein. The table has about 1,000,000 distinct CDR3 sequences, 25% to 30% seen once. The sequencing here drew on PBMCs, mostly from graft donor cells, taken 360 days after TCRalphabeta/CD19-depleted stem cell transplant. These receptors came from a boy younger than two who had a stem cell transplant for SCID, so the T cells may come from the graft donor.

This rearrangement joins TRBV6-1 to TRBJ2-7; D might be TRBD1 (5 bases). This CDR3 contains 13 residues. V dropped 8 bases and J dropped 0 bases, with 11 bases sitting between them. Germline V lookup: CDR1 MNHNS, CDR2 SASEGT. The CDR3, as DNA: TGTGCCAGCCGACCCGGACACTCCTACGAGCAGTACTTC. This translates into CASRPGHSYEQYF.

CDR3 region: CSASGWAGLRTDTQYF. CDR3 DNA sequence: TGCAGTGCTAGTGGTTGGGCAGGCCTGCGCACAGATACGCAGTATTTT. V is TRBV20-1 and J is TRBJ2-3, with D uncertain. The V end was cut by 3 bases, the J end by 1 base, with 17 bases between. The length of the CDR3 is 16 residues. The germline V gene has CDR1 DFQATT and CDR2 SNEGSKA (reference sequence).

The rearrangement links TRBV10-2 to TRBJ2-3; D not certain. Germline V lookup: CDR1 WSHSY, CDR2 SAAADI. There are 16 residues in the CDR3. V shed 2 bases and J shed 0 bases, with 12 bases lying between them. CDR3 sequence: CASSEKASMSTDTQYF. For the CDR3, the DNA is TGCGCCAGCAGTGAGAAAGCCTCCATGAGCACAGATACGCAGTATTTT.